This TCR beta chain was sequenced during a study of T cells in tumors after PD-1 blockade. The overall study: A subset received ongoing vismodegib 150 mg daily alongside anti-PD-1 therapy. General study points: Clonal replacement, not reinvigoration, is suggested for expanded exhausted CD8+ clones after therapy. Peripheral recruitment is suggested, as some novel exhausted tumor clones were in pre-treatment blood.

This clone qualifies as hyperexpanded. Its matching antigen is unknown. Here immunoSEQ multiplex PCR was the method, and the copy in TCRdb shows in-frame clones only, minus some. The table has 14,000 or so clones, about 63% seen once. The sequencing here drew on tumor tissue, taken after anti-PD-1 treatment. The clonotype comes from a human donor with cutaneous squamous cell carcinoma.

The CDR3 loop reads CASSSVYNEQFF. DNA for the CDR3: TGTGCCAGCAGTTCCGTTTACAATGAGCAGTTCTTC. J is TRBJ2-1 and V is TRBV28, with unresolved D. Germline-derived CDR1 and CDR2 are MDHEN and SYDVKM. The V and J ends lost 4 bases and 4 bases respectively, with 5 bases between them. The CDR3 totals 12 residues.